A selection of T cell receptor beta chains follows, all from one sample in a study of post-analysis software for immune sequencing data. TCRdb reprocessed the PCR reads via MiXCR and lists one record per CDR3 protein. The repertoire holds 600,000 to 750,000 distinct CDR3 sequences, with roughly three fifths as singletons. Sequenced: blood. All receptors come from a girl aged 2 to 9 with multiple sclerosis. The CDR3 runs from the conserved cysteine through the conserved F or W.

V gene	J gene	CDR3 protein
TRBV9	TRBJ2-7	CASSQQGAGESSYEQYF
TRBV20-1	TRBJ2-2	CSAPLAGKNTGELFF
TRBV7-2	TRBJ2-6	CASRGRLVGANVLTF
TRBV20-1	-	CSARRSLSGGLEQYF
TRBV29-1	TRBJ2-5	CSAEGWAGGETQYF
TRBV5-6	TRBJ2-5	CASFPGDRGAQYF
TRBV5-1	TRBJ2-2	CASSLARTSGRGSTGELFF
TRBV7-8	TRBJ2-3	CAGGGYTDTQYF
TRBV29-1	TRBJ1-1	CSVEKGFWAFF
TRBV7-9	TRBJ2-7	CASSFGELVYEQYF
TRBV15	TRBJ2-1	CATSLPRGSYNEQFF
TRBV11-2	TRBJ1-2	CASSLDQWVIRYTF
TRBV20-1	TRBJ1-5	CSALRTGGQPQHF
TRBV4-2	TRBJ2-5	CASSQDESGAQETQYF
TRBV5-1	TRBJ2-1	CASSFLAGGLNEQFF
TRBV2	TRBJ2-3	CASSSRAGSPTDTQYF
TRBV4-3	TRBJ2-1	CASSQEGWGAGNEQFF
TRBV5-1	TRBJ1-2	CASSAGQGAFGYTF